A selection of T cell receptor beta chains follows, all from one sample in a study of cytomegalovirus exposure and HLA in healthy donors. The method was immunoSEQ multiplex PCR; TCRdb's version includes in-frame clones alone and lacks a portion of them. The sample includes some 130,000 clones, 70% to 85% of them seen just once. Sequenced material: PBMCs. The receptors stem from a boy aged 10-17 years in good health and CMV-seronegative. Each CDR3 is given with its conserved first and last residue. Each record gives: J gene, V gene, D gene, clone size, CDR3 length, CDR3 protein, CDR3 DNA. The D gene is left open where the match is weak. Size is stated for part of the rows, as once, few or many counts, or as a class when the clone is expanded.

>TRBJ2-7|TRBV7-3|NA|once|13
CASSPKDSYEQYF
TGTGCCAGCAGTCCAAAGGACAGTTACGAGCAATACTTC
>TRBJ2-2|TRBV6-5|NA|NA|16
CASSYSVSQWTGELFF
TGTGCCAGCAGTTACTCGGTCAGTCAGTGGACCGGGGAGCTGTTTTTT
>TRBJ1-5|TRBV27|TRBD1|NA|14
CASSVTGGNQPQHF
TGTGCCAGCAGCGTTACAGGGGGCAATCAGCCCCAGCATTTT
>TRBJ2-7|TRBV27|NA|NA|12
CASSKLADEQYF
TGTGCCAGCAGTAAACTAGCCGACGAGCAGTACTTC
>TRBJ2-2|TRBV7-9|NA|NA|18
CSSSSDYFKIENTGELFF
TGTTCCAGCAGCTCTGACTACTTCAAAATAGAGAACACCGGGGAGCTGTTTTTT
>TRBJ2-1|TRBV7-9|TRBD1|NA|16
CASSRRQGAFYNEQFF
TGTGCCAGCAGCCGACGACAGGGGGCGTTTTACAATGAGCAGTTCTTC
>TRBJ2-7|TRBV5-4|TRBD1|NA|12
CASSRDSYEQYF
TGTGCCAGCAGCCGGGACAGCTACGAGCAGTACTTC
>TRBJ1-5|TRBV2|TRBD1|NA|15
CASTLAGQGGQPQHF
TGTGCCAGCACCCTCGCCGGACAGGGAGGGCAGCCCCAGCATTTT
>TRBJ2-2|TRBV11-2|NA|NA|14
CASSLDRGTGELFF
TGTGCCAGCAGCTTAGATCGCGGTACCGGGGAGCTGTTTTTT
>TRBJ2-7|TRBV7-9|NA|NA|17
CASSLVGGTGGTYEQYF
TGTGCCAGCAGCTTAGTGGGGGGGACAGGAGGGACCTACGAGCAGTACTTC
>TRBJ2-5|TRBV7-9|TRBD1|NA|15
CASSQEQGARETQYF
TGTGCCAGCAGCCAAGAACAGGGGGCGCGGGAGACCCAGTACTTC
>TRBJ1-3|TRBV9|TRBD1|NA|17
CASAANRDRDSGNTIYF
TGTGCCAGCGCCGCAAACCGGGACAGGGACTCTGGAAACACCATATATTTT
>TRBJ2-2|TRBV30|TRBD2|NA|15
CAWSVSGRDAGELFF
TGTGCCTGGAGTGTAAGCGGGAGGGATGCCGGGGAGCTGTTTTTT
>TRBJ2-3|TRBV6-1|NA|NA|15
CASSALTVGPDTQYF
TGTGCCAGCAGTGCCTTGACAGTCGGTCCAGATACGCAGTATTTT
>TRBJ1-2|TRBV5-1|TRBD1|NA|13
CASSLRQGYGHTF
TGCGCCAGCAGCTTGCGACAGGGTTATGGCCACACCTTC